The clone carrying this T cell receptor beta chain was recorded a few times. The antigen is undetermined. This specimen belongs to a study of lymphopenia after photon versus proton radiotherapy. Study-level results: Better survival with proton therapy was suggested as possible, not demonstrated. Post-nadir TCR diversity decline inversely tracked overall survival among those who died. Oligoclonal CD8+ Temra expansion after nadir drove photon patients' diversity drop.

Trimming pared 6 bases from V and 7 bases from J, leaving 16 bases between. CDR1 and CDR2 from the germline V gene are SGHAT and FQNNGV. The CDR3 is 15 amino acids. This table comes from immunoSEQ multiplex PCR, and its TCRdb copy is limited to in-frame clones, with some not included. The sample yields some 70,000 clones, about 90% seen once. The specimen was peripheral blood, collected from a patient treated with proton-based radiotherapy. This TCR derives from an elderly man with esophageal cancer. This chain connects TRBV11-2 to TRBJ1-6; D ambiguous. The DNA for the CDR3 is TGTGCCAGCAGAAGGGCATTTAGGGAGAATTCACCCCTCCACTTT. Its translation is CASRRAFRENSPLHF.